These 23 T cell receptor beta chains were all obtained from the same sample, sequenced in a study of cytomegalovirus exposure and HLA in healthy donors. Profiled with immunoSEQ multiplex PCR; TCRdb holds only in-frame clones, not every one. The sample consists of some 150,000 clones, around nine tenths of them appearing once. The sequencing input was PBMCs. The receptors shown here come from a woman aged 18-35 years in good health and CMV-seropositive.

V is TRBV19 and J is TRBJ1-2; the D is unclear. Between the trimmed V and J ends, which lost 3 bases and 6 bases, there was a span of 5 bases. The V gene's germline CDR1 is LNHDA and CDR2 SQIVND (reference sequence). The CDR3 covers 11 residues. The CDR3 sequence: CASSMRDGYTF. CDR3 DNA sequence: TGTGCCAGTAGTATGAGGGATGGCTACACCTTC.

The CDR3 sequence: CASSQEERSYNSPLHF. The DNA of the CDR3 is TGCGCCAGCAGCCAAGAGGAGAGGTCCTATAATTCACCCCTCCACTTT. V gene TRBV4-1 combines with J gene TRBJ1-6; D is undetermined. V shed 0 bases and J shed 1 base, with 7 bases lying between them. This CDR3 is built from 16 residues. Germline CDR1 and CDR2: MGHRA and YSYEKL.

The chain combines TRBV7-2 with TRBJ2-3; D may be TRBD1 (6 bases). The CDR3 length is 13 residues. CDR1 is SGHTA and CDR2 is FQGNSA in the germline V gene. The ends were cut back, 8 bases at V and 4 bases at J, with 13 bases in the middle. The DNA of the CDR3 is TGTGCCAGCTCCAGGGGCTCGGCAGATACGCAGTATTTT. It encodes CASSRGSADTQYF.

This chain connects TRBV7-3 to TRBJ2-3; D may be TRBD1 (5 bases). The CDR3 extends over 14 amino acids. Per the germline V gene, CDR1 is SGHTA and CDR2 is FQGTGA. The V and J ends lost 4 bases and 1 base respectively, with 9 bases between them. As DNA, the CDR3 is TGTGCCAGCAGCTCGACAGAAGGCACAGATACGCAGTATTTT. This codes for CASSSTEGTDTQYF.

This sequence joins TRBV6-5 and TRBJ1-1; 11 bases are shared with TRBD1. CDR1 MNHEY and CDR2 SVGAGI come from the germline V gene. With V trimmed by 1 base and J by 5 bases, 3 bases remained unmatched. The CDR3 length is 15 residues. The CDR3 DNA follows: TGTGCCAGCAGTTACTTGGACAGGGGGCAAACTGAAGCTTTCTTT. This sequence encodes CASSYLDRGQTEAFF.

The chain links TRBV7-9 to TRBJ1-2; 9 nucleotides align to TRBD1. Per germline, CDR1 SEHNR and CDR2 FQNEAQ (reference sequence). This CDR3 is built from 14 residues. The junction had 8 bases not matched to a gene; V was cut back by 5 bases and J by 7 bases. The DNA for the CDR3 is TGTGCCAGCAGCCACACACAGGGGGCGGGTGGCTACACCTTC. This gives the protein CASSHTQGAGGYTF.

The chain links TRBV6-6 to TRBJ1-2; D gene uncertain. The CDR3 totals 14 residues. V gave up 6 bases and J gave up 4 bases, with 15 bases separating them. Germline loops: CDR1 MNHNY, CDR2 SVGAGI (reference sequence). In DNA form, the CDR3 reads TGTGCCAGCAGCGCGGGGAGTCTCCCCTATGGCTACACCTTC. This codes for CASSAGSLPYGYTF.

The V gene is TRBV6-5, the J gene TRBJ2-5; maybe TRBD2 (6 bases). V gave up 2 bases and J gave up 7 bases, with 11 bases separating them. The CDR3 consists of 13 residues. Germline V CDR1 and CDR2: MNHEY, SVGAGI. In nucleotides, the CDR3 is TGTGCCAGCAGTTACGAGGTGGGGGGGACCCAGTACTTC. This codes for CASSYEVGGTQYF.

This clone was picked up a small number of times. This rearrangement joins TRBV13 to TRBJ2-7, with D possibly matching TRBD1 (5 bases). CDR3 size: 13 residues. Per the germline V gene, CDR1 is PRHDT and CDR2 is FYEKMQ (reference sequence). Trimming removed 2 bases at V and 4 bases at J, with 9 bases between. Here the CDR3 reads CASSLLQGYEQYF. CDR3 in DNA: TGTGCCAGCAGCTTACTTCAGGGTTACGAGCAGTACTTC.

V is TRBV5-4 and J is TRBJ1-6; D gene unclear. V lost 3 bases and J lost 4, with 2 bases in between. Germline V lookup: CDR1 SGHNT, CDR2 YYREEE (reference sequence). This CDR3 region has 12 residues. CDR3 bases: TGTGCCAGCAGCTCTTATAATTCACCCCTCCACTTT. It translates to CASSSYNSPLHF.

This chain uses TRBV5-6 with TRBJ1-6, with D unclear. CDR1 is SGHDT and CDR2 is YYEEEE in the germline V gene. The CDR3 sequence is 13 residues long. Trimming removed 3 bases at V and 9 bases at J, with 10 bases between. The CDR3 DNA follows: TGTGCCAGCAGCTCGGTCCAGGTTTCACCCCTCCACTTT. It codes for CASSSVQVSPLHF. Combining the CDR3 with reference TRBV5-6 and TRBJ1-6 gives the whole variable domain DAGVTQSPTHLIKTRGQQVTLRCSPKSGHDTVSWYQQALGQGPQFIFQYYEEEERQRGNFPDRFSGHQFPNYSSELNVNALLLGDSALYLCASSSVQVSPLHFGNGTRLTVT.

The CDR3, as DNA: TGTGCCAGCAGCAGGGGGCTAGGTAAGAACACTGAAGCTTTCTTT. Amino acid sequence: CASSRGLGKNTEAFF. The chain recombines TRBV5-4 with TRBJ1-1; 7 nucleotides agree with TRBD1. V gave up 4 bases and J gave up 1 base; unmatched junction bases: 7. The germline gives CDR1 SGHNT, CDR2 YYREEE (reference sequence). The CDR3 extends over 15 amino acids.

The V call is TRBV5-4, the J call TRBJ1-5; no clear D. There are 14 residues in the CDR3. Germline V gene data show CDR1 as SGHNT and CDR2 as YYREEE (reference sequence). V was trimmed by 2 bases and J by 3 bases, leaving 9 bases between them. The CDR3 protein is CASSFFGYNQPQHF. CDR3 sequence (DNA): TGTGCCAGCAGCTTCTTCGGTTACAATCAGCCCCAGCATTTT.

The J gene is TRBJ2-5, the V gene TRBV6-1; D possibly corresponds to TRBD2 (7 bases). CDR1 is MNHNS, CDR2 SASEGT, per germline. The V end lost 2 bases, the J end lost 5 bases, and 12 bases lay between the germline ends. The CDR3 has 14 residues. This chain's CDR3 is CASSERGAGETQYF. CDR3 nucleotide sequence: TGTGCCAGCAGTGAACGGGGGGCTGGGGAGACCCAGTACTTC.

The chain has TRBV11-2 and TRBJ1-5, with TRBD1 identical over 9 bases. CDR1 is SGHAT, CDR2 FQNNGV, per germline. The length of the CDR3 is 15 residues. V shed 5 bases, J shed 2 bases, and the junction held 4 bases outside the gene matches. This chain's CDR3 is CASSLGQGGNQPQHF. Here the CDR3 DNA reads TGTGCCAGCAGCCTGGGACAGGGTGGCAATCAGCCCCAGCATTTT.

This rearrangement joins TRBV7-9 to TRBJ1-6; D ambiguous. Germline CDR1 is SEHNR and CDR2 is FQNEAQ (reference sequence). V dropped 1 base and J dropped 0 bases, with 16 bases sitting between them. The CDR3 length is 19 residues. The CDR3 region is CASSLVGRLGTSYNSPLHF. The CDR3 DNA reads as TGTGCCAGCAGCTTAGTGGGGAGGTTAGGTACCTCCTATAATTCACCCCTCCACTTT.

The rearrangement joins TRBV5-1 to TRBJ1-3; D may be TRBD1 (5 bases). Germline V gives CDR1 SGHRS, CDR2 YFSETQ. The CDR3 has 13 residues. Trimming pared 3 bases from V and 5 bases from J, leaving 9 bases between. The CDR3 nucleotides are TGCGCCAGCAGCTGGGGGGAGAGAAACACCATATATTTT. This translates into CASSWGERNTIYF.

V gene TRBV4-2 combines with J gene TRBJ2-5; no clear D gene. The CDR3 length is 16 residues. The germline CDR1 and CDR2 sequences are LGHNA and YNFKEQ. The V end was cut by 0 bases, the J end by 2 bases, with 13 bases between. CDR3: CASSQDPAGRQETQYF. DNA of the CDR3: TGTGCCAGCAGCCAAGATCCGGCAGGCCGTCAAGAGACCCAGTACTTC.

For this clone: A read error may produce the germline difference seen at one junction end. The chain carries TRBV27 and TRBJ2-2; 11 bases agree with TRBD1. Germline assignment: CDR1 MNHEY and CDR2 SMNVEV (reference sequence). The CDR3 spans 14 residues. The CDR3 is CPNTRDRGAGELFF. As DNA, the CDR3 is TGCCCCAATACCCGGGACAGGGGGGCCGGGGAGCTGTTTTTT.

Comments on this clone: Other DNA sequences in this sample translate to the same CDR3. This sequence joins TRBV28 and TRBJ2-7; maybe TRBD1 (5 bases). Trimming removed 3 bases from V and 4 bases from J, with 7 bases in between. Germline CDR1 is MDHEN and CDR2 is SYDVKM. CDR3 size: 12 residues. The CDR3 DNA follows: TGTGCCAGCAGTTTCAGGGTATACGAGCAGTACTTC. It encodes CASSFRVYEQYF.

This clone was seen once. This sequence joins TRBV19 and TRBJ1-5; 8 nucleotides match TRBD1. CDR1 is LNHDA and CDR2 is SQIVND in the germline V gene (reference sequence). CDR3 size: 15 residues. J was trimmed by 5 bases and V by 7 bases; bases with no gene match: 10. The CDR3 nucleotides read TGTGCCAGTAAAAAGGACAGGGTTGGAGATCAGCCCCAGCATTTT. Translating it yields CASKKDRVGDQPQHF. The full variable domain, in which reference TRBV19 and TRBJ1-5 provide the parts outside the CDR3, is DGGITQSPKYLFRKEGQNVTLSCEQNLNHDAMYWYRQDPGQGLRLIYYSQIVNDFQKGDIAEGYSVSREKKESFPLTVTSAQKNPTAFYLCASKKDRVGDQPQHFGDGTRLSIL.

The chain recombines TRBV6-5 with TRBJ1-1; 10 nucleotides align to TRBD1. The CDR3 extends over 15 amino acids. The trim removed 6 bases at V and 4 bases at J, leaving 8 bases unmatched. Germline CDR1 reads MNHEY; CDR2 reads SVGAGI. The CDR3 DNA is TGTGCCAGCAGGCCCGGGGGGACAGGGGCCACTGAAGCTTTCTTT. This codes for CASRPGGTGATEAFF.

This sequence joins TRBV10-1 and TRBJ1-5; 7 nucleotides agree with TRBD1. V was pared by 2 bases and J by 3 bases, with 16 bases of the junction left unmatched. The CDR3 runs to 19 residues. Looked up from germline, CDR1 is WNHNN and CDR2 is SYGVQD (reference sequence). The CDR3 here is CASSEGTGTEELDNQPQHF. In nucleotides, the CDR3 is TGCGCCAGCAGTGAGGGAACCGGGACAGAGGAGTTGGACAATCAGCCCCAGCATTTT.